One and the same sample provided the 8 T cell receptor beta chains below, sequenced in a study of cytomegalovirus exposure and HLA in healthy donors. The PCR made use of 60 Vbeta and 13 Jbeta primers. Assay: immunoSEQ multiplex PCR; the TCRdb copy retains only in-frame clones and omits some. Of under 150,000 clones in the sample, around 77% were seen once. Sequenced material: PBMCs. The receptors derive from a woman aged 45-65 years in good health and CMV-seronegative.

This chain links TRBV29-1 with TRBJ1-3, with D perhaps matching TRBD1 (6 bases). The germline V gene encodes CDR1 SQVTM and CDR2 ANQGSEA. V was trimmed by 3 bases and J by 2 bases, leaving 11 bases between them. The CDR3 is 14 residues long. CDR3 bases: TGCAGCGTTGAGGTACCAGGGGCTGGAAACACCATATATTTT. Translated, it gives CSVEVPGAGNTIYF.

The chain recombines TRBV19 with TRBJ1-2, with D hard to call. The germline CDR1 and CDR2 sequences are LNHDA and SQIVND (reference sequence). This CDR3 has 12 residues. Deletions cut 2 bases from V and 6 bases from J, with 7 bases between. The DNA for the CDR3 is TGTGCCAGTAGTATAATCGGGAATGGCTACACCTTC. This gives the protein CASSIIGNGYTF. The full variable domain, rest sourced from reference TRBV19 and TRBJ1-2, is DGGITQSPKYLFRKEGQNVTLSCEQNLNHDAMYWYRQDPGQGLRLIYYSQIVNDFQKGDIAEGYSVSREKKESFPLTVTSAQKNPTAFYLCASSIIGNGYTFGSGTRLTVV.

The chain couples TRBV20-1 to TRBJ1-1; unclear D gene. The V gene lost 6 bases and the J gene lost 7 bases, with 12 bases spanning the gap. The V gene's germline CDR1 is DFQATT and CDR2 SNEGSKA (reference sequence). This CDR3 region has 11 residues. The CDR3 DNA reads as TGCAGTGCCCCTCTCGTTTATGAAGCTTTCTTT. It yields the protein CSAPLVYEAFF.

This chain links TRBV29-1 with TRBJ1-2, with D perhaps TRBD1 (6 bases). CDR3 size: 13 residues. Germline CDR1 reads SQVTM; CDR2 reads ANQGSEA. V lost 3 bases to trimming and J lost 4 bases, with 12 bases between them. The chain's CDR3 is CSVDRGAGYGYTF. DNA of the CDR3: TGCAGCGTTGACCGGGGGGCTGGCTATGGCTACACCTTC.

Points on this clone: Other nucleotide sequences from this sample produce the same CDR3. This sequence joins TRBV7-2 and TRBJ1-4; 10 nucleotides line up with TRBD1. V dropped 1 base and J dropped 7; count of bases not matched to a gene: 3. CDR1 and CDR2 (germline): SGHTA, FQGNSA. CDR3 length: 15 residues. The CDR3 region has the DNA TGTGCCAGCAGCTTAGGGACAGGGGGGGGTGAAAAACTGTTTTTT. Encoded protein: CASSLGTGGGEKLFF.

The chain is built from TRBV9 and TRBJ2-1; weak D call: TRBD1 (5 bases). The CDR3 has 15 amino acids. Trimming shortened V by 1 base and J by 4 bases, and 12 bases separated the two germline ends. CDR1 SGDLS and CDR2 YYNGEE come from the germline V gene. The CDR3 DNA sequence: TGTGCCAGCAGCGTATGGTGGCAGGGTTACAATGAGCAGTTCTTC. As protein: CASSVWWQGYNEQFF.

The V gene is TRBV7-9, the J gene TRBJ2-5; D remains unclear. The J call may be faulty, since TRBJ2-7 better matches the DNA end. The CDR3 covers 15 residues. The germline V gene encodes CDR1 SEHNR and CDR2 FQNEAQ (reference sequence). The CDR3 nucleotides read TGTGCCAGCAGCTTAGCCGTGGAGCTGAGAGGCGAGCAGTACTTC. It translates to CASSLAVELRGEQYF.

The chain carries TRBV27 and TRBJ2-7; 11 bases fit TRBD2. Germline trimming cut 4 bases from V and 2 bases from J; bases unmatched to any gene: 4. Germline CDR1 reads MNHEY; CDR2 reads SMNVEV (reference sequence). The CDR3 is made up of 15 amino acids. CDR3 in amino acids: CASSWGGLAAYEQYF. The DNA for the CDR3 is TGTGCCAGCAGTTGGGGGGGACTAGCGGCCTACGAGCAGTACTTC.